This section outlines one TCR beta chain sequence together with its context. The data belong to a study of identical twins. This CDR3 has 14 residues. V gave up 2 bases and J gave up 4 bases, with 9 bases separating them. Germline V gene lookup returns CDR1 LNHDA and CDR2 SQIVND (reference sequence). TCRdb processed the 5' RACE reads anew with MiXCR; each CDR3 protein has one entry. The table lists fewer than 900,000 distinct CDR3 sequences, 15% to 20% of them singletons. The data were also submitted as part of a second study, on T cells expressing NK-cell markers.

Material: PBMCs. The TCR was taken from a woman between 18 and 29 years old in good health. V usage is TRBV19 and J usage is TRBJ1-5, with D tentatively TRBD1 (5 bases). CDR3 sequence: CASSIRQPNQPQHF. CDR3 sequence (DNA): TGTGCCAGTAGTATACGACAGCCTAATCAGCCCCAGCATTTT.